What follows is one TCR beta chain and its context. These data come from a study of blood T cell repertoires in COVID-19. Whole-study context: Researchers got acute and convalescent COVID-19 samples from the United States, Italy and Spain.

Germline lookup yields CDR1 SGHTA and CDR2 FQGNSA. J lost 2 bases, V lost 5 bases, and 5 bases had no gene match. CDR3 length: 15 amino acids. Authors' processing steps: The assay estimated nucleated cells by amplifying reference gene primers. Only in-frame clones appear in the TCRdb table, and some are missing; sequencing was by immunoSEQ multiplex PCR. V, J and clone size derive from that table, while D and trimming were established from the DNA sequence. Of over 300,000 clones in the sample, around 87% are singletons; the top ten hold 6.5%. The TCR was taken from a man aged 18 to 30 with active or convalescent COVID-19. The sequenced material came from peripheral blood. The chain links TRBV7-2 to TRBJ2-7; 11 bases align to TRBD2. CDR3 sequence (DNA): TGTGCCAGCAGCCCGGGGACTAGCGGAGCCTACGAGCAGTACTTC. It specifies CASSPGTSGAYEQYF.